These T cell receptor beta chains were read from a single sample in a study of blood T cell repertoires in COVID-19. This table comes from immunoSEQ multiplex PCR, and its TCRdb copy is limited to in-frame clones, with some not included. The sample carries around 140,000 clones, about 87% recorded once. Sequencing was done on a sample of peripheral blood. The receptors come from a woman between 45 and 65 years old with active or convalescent COVID-19. Each CDR3 is given with its conserved first and last residue. Each record gives: V gene, D gene, J gene, clone size, CDR3 protein, CDR3 DNA. The D gene is left open where the match is weak. Size tells how often a clone was seen (once, few, many) or the class of an expanded clone, and some rows leave it out.

v_gene: TRBV5-1
d_gene: TRBD2
j_gene: TRBJ2-1
abundance: NA
CDR3aa: CASSLDMGLAGYNEQFF
CDR3nt: TGCGCCAGCAGCTTGGATATGGGACTAGCAGGTTACAATGAGCAGTTCTTC

v_gene: TRBV4-2
d_gene: NA
j_gene: TRBJ2-7
abundance: few
CDR3aa: CASSQAQGGSSYEQYF
CDR3nt: TGTGCCAGCAGCCAAGCCCAAGGGGGAAGCTCCTACGAGCAGTACTTC

v_gene: TRBV11-2
d_gene: TRBD2
j_gene: TRBJ2-1
abundance: NA
CDR3aa: CASSLDTGASGNEQFF
CDR3nt: TGTGCCAGCAGCTTAGATACTGGGGCTAGCGGAAATGAGCAGTTCTTC

v_gene: TRBV6-1
d_gene: NA
j_gene: TRBJ1-2
abundance: NA
CDR3aa: CASSEVSAVYGYTF
CDR3nt: TGTGCCAGCAGTGAAGTATCGGCGGTCTATGGCTACACCTTC

v_gene: TRBV7-6
d_gene: TRBD1
j_gene: TRBJ2-7
abundance: NA
CDR3aa: CASSLEDRGYEQYF
CDR3nt: TGTGCCAGCAGCTTAGAAGACAGGGGCTACGAGCAGTACTTC

v_gene: TRBV5-1
d_gene: TRBD2
j_gene: TRBJ2-3
abundance: NA
CDR3aa: CASSLRAGVTSTDTQYF
CDR3nt: TGCGCCAGCAGCTTGCGGGCGGGGGTAACTAGCACAGATACGCAGTATTTT

v_gene: TRBV28
d_gene: TRBD1
j_gene: TRBJ2-1
abundance: NA
CDR3aa: CASSSGGNEQFF
CDR3nt: TGTGCCAGCAGTTCAGGGGGCAATGAGCAGTTCTTC

v_gene: TRBV2
d_gene: NA
j_gene: TRBJ1-6
abundance: NA
CDR3aa: CASSGPLALHF
CDR3nt: TGTGCCAGCAGTGGACCGCTAGCCCTCCACTTT

v_gene: TRBV23-1
d_gene: TRBD1
j_gene: TRBJ1-4
abundance: NA
CDR3aa: CASTSIRARTGANEKLFF
CDR3nt: TGCGCCAGCACCTCAATACGGGCGCGAACAGGGGCAAATGAAAAACTGTTTTTT

v_gene: TRBV5-1
d_gene: NA
j_gene: TRBJ2-1
abundance: NA
CDR3aa: CATRTGGGENNEQFF
CDR3nt: TGCGCCACCAGAACCGGCGGGGGCGAGAACAATGAGCAGTTCTTC

v_gene: TRBV29-1
d_gene: TRBD2
j_gene: TRBJ2-2
abundance: NA
CDR3aa: CSVEEGLGAGELFF
CDR3nt: TGCAGCGTTGAAGAGGGACTAGGGGCCGGGGAGCTGTTTTTT

v_gene: TRBV5-4
d_gene: NA
j_gene: TRBJ2-3
abundance: NA
CDR3aa: CASSLAQGPTDTQYF
CDR3nt: TGTGCCAGCAGCTTGGCGCAGGGCCCCACAGATACGCAGTATTTT

v_gene: TRBV6-6
d_gene: TRBD2
j_gene: TRBJ2-7
abundance: few
CDR3aa: CASSFPGGGYEQYF
CDR3nt: TGTGCCAGCAGTTTTCCGGGAGGGGGATACGAGCAGTACTTC

v_gene: TRBV5-1
d_gene: NA
j_gene: TRBJ2-1
abundance: NA
CDR3aa: CASSLAYSYNEQFF
CDR3nt: TGCGCCAGCAGCTTGGCCTACAGCTACAATGAGCAGTTCTTC

v_gene: TRBV11-2
d_gene: TRBD1
j_gene: TRBJ1-2
abundance: NA
CDR3aa: CASSPTDRAAYYGYTF
CDR3nt: TGTGCCAGCAGCCCGACCGACAGGGCGGCGTACTATGGCTACACCTTC

v_gene: TRBV27
d_gene: TRBD2
j_gene: TRBJ2-1
abundance: NA
CDR3aa: CASSLSRGSSYNEQFF
CDR3nt: TGTGCCAGCAGTTTATCGCGGGGGAGCTCCTACAATGAGCAGTTCTTC

v_gene: TRBV15
d_gene: NA
j_gene: TRBJ1-5
abundance: NA
CDR3aa: CATSRDRGFGQPQHF
CDR3nt: TGTGCCACCAGCAGAGATAGAGGGTTCGGTCAGCCCCAGCATTTT

v_gene: TRBV6-5
d_gene: NA
j_gene: TRBJ1-6
abundance: NA
CDR3aa: CASRTEDRKNSPLHF
CDR3nt: TGTGCCAGCAGGACAGAGGACAGAAAAAATTCACCCCTCCACTTT

v_gene: TRBV28
d_gene: NA
j_gene: TRBJ2-2
abundance: NA
CDR3aa: CASSFPTGEVGELFF
CDR3nt: TGTGCCAGCAGTTTTCCCACAGGGGAGGTCGGGGAGCTGTTTTTT

v_gene: TRBV7-6
d_gene: TRBD1
j_gene: TRBJ1-1
abundance: NA
CDR3aa: CASSLDLQGSTEAFF
CDR3nt: TGTGCCAGCAGCTTGGATCTACAGGGGAGCACTGAAGCTTTCTTT

v_gene: TRBV5-1
d_gene: TRBD1
j_gene: TRBJ2-2
abundance: NA
CDR3aa: CASSPWTGLSGGNTGELFF
CDR3nt: TGCGCCAGCAGCCCCTGGACAGGTTTAAGTGGGGGGAACACCGGGGAGCTGTTTTTT

v_gene: TRBV18
d_gene: TRBD2
j_gene: TRBJ2-1
abundance: NA
CDR3aa: CASSPPSGTSGVNNEQFF
CDR3nt: TGTGCCAGCTCACCACCATCTGGGACTAGCGGGGTGAACAATGAGCAGTTCTTC

v_gene: TRBV15
d_gene: NA
j_gene: TRBJ1-1
abundance: NA
CDR3aa: CATSRGGGHWNTEAFF
CDR3nt: TGTGCCACCAGCAGAGGGGGTGGACACTGGAACACTGAAGCTTTCTTT

v_gene: TRBV7-2
d_gene: TRBD1
j_gene: TRBJ2-4
abundance: NA
CDR3aa: CASSSRQGALAKNIQYF
CDR3nt: TGTGCCAGCAGCTCCCGACAGGGGGCGCTAGCCAAAAACATTCAGTACTTC

v_gene: TRBV30
d_gene: TRBD1
j_gene: TRBJ2-1
abundance: NA
CDR3aa: CAWSVGQGAGYEQFF
CDR3nt: TGTGCCTGGAGTGTAGGGCAGGGGGCTGGCTATGAGCAGTTCTTC

v_gene: TRBV6-5
d_gene: NA
j_gene: TRBJ2-7
abundance: NA
CDR3aa: CATGTFSDEQYF
CDR3nt: TGTGCCACCGGGACATTTAGCGACGAGCAGTACTTC

v_gene: TRBV19
d_gene: TRBD1
j_gene: TRBJ1-5
abundance: NA
CDR3aa: CASSTPRDRDDSNQPQHF
CDR3nt: TGTGCCAGTAGTACCCCAAGGGACAGGGACGATAGCAATCAGCCCCAGCATTTT

v_gene: TRBV5-1
d_gene: NA
j_gene: TRBJ1-5
abundance: NA
CDR3aa: CASSLAGGSGQPQHF
CDR3nt: TGCGCCAGCAGCTTGGCCGGGGGGTCGGGTCAGCCCCAGCATTTT

v_gene: TRBV12-5
d_gene: NA
j_gene: TRBJ1-4
abundance: NA
CDR3aa: CASGLVFYRDPTNEKLFF
CDR3nt: TGTGCTAGTGGTTTGGTATTCTACAGGGACCCAACTAATGAAAAACTGTTTTTT

v_gene: TRBV7-9
d_gene: TRBD1
j_gene: TRBJ2-7
abundance: NA
CDR3aa: CASSPGQVSYEQYF
CDR3nt: TGTGCCAGCAGCCCTGGACAGGTTTCCTACGAGCAGTACTTC

v_gene: TRBV3-1/TRBV3-2
d_gene: TRBD2
j_gene: TRBJ2-5
abundance: NA
CDR3aa: CASSWFSPGLEGRTQYF
CDR3nt: TGTGCCAGCAGCTGGTTCTCGCCGGGACTAGAAGGGCGGACCCAGTACTTC

v_gene: TRBV7-2
d_gene: NA
j_gene: TRBJ2-2
abundance: NA
CDR3aa: CASSWGGPNTGELFF
CDR3nt: TGTGCCAGCAGCTGGGGGGGGCCGAACACCGGGGAGCTGTTTTTT

v_gene: TRBV6-1
d_gene: TRBD1
j_gene: TRBJ1-2
abundance: NA
CDR3aa: CASSEPTGDYGYTF
CDR3nt: TGTGCCAGCAGTGAACCCACAGGGGACTATGGCTACACCTTC

v_gene: TRBV19
d_gene: TRBD1
j_gene: TRBJ1-5
abundance: NA
CDR3aa: CASSVQQGAGNNQPQHF
CDR3nt: TGTGCCAGTAGTGTACAACAGGGGGCTGGGAACAATCAGCCCCAGCATTTT

v_gene: TRBV12-3/TRBV12-4
d_gene: NA
j_gene: TRBJ2-5
abundance: once
CDR3aa: CASGRLDETQYF
CDR3nt: TGTGCCAGTGGGAGGCTGGATGAGACCCAGTACTTC

v_gene: TRBV7-3
d_gene: NA
j_gene: TRBJ1-5
abundance: once
CDR3aa: CASSPGRNQPQHF
CDR3nt: TGTGCCAGCAGCCCCGGGAGGAATCAGCCCCAGCATTTT

v_gene: TRBV30
d_gene: NA
j_gene: TRBJ2-1
abundance: NA
CDR3aa: CAWSKANEQFF
CDR3nt: TGTGCCTGGAGTAAAGCGAATGAGCAGTTCTTC

v_gene: TRBV5-5
d_gene: NA
j_gene: TRBJ2-1
abundance: NA
CDR3aa: CASSLWPSSYNEQFF
CDR3nt: TGTGCCAGCAGCTTATGGCCTAGCTCCTACAATGAGCAGTTCTTC

v_gene: TRBV9
d_gene: TRBD2
j_gene: TRBJ2-1
abundance: NA
CDR3aa: CASSLSGSFYNEHFF
CDR3nt: TGTGCCAGCAGCCTTAGCGGGTCGTTCTACAATGAGCATTTCTTC

v_gene: TRBV19
d_gene: NA
j_gene: TRBJ1-5
abundance: few
CDR3aa: CASSIRDTHNQPQHF
CDR3nt: TGTGCCAGTAGTATAAGGGACACGCATAATCAGCCCCAGCATTTT

v_gene: TRBV12-3/TRBV12-4
d_gene: NA
j_gene: TRBJ1-1
abundance: NA
CDR3aa: CASSLGEDTEAFF
CDR3nt: TGTGCCAGCAGTTTAGGAGAGGACACTGAAGCTTTCTTT

v_gene: TRBV12-3/TRBV12-4
d_gene: NA
j_gene: TRBJ2-1
abundance: NA
CDR3aa: CASSLLRVSEQFF
CDR3nt: TGTGCCAGCAGTTTACTTCGGGTTTCTGAGCAGTTCTTC

v_gene: TRBV28
d_gene: TRBD1
j_gene: TRBJ1-1
abundance: NA
CDR3aa: CASSFGGQGNSEAFF
CDR3nt: TGTGCCAGCAGTTTTGGGGGACAGGGAAACAGTGAAGCTTTCTTT

v_gene: TRBV4-2
d_gene: NA
j_gene: TRBJ1-1
abundance: NA
CDR3aa: CASSHLDRKNTEAFF
CDR3nt: TGTGCCAGCAGCCACCTCGACAGGAAGAACACTGAAGCTTTCTTT

v_gene: TRBV4-2
d_gene: TRBD1
j_gene: TRBJ1-6
abundance: NA
CDR3aa: CASSQDAGTGGNSPLHF
CDR3nt: TGTGCCAGCAGCCAGGATGCCGGGACAGGGGGTAATTCACCCCTCCACTTT

v_gene: TRBV24-1
d_gene: NA
j_gene: TRBJ2-1
abundance: NA
CDR3aa: CATSVQLLGGAEQFF
CDR3nt: TGTGCCACCAGTGTCCAGCTCTTAGGAGGCGCTGAGCAGTTCTTC

v_gene: TRBV30
d_gene: TRBD2
j_gene: TRBJ2-7
abundance: once
CDR3aa: CALLAGGLYEQYF
CDR3nt: TGTGCCTTATTAGCGGGAGGGCTCTACGAGCAGTACTTC